This T cell receptor beta chain was found in a study of CD8 T cells in ankylosing spondylitis. TCRdb processed the 5' RACE reads anew with MiXCR; each CDR3 protein has one entry. The sample records fewer than 130,000 distinct CDR3 sequences, 24% being singletons. CDR1 SGHTA and CDR2 FQGNSA come from the germline V gene. The V end lost 4 bases, the J end lost 4 bases, and 8 bases lay between the germline ends. This CDR3 region has 13 residues. This clonotype has a count of ten or more. The J gene is TRBJ1-5, the V gene TRBV7-2, with D tentatively TRBD1 (5 bases). The sequencing sample was made of synovial fluid, either unsorted or a sorted T cell fraction (not recorded which). The receptor's source is a male donor with ankylosing spondylitis. This CDR3 reads CASSYRQNQPQHF. The CDR3 DNA reads as TGTGCCAGCAGCTATAGACAGAATCAGCCCCAGCATTTT.